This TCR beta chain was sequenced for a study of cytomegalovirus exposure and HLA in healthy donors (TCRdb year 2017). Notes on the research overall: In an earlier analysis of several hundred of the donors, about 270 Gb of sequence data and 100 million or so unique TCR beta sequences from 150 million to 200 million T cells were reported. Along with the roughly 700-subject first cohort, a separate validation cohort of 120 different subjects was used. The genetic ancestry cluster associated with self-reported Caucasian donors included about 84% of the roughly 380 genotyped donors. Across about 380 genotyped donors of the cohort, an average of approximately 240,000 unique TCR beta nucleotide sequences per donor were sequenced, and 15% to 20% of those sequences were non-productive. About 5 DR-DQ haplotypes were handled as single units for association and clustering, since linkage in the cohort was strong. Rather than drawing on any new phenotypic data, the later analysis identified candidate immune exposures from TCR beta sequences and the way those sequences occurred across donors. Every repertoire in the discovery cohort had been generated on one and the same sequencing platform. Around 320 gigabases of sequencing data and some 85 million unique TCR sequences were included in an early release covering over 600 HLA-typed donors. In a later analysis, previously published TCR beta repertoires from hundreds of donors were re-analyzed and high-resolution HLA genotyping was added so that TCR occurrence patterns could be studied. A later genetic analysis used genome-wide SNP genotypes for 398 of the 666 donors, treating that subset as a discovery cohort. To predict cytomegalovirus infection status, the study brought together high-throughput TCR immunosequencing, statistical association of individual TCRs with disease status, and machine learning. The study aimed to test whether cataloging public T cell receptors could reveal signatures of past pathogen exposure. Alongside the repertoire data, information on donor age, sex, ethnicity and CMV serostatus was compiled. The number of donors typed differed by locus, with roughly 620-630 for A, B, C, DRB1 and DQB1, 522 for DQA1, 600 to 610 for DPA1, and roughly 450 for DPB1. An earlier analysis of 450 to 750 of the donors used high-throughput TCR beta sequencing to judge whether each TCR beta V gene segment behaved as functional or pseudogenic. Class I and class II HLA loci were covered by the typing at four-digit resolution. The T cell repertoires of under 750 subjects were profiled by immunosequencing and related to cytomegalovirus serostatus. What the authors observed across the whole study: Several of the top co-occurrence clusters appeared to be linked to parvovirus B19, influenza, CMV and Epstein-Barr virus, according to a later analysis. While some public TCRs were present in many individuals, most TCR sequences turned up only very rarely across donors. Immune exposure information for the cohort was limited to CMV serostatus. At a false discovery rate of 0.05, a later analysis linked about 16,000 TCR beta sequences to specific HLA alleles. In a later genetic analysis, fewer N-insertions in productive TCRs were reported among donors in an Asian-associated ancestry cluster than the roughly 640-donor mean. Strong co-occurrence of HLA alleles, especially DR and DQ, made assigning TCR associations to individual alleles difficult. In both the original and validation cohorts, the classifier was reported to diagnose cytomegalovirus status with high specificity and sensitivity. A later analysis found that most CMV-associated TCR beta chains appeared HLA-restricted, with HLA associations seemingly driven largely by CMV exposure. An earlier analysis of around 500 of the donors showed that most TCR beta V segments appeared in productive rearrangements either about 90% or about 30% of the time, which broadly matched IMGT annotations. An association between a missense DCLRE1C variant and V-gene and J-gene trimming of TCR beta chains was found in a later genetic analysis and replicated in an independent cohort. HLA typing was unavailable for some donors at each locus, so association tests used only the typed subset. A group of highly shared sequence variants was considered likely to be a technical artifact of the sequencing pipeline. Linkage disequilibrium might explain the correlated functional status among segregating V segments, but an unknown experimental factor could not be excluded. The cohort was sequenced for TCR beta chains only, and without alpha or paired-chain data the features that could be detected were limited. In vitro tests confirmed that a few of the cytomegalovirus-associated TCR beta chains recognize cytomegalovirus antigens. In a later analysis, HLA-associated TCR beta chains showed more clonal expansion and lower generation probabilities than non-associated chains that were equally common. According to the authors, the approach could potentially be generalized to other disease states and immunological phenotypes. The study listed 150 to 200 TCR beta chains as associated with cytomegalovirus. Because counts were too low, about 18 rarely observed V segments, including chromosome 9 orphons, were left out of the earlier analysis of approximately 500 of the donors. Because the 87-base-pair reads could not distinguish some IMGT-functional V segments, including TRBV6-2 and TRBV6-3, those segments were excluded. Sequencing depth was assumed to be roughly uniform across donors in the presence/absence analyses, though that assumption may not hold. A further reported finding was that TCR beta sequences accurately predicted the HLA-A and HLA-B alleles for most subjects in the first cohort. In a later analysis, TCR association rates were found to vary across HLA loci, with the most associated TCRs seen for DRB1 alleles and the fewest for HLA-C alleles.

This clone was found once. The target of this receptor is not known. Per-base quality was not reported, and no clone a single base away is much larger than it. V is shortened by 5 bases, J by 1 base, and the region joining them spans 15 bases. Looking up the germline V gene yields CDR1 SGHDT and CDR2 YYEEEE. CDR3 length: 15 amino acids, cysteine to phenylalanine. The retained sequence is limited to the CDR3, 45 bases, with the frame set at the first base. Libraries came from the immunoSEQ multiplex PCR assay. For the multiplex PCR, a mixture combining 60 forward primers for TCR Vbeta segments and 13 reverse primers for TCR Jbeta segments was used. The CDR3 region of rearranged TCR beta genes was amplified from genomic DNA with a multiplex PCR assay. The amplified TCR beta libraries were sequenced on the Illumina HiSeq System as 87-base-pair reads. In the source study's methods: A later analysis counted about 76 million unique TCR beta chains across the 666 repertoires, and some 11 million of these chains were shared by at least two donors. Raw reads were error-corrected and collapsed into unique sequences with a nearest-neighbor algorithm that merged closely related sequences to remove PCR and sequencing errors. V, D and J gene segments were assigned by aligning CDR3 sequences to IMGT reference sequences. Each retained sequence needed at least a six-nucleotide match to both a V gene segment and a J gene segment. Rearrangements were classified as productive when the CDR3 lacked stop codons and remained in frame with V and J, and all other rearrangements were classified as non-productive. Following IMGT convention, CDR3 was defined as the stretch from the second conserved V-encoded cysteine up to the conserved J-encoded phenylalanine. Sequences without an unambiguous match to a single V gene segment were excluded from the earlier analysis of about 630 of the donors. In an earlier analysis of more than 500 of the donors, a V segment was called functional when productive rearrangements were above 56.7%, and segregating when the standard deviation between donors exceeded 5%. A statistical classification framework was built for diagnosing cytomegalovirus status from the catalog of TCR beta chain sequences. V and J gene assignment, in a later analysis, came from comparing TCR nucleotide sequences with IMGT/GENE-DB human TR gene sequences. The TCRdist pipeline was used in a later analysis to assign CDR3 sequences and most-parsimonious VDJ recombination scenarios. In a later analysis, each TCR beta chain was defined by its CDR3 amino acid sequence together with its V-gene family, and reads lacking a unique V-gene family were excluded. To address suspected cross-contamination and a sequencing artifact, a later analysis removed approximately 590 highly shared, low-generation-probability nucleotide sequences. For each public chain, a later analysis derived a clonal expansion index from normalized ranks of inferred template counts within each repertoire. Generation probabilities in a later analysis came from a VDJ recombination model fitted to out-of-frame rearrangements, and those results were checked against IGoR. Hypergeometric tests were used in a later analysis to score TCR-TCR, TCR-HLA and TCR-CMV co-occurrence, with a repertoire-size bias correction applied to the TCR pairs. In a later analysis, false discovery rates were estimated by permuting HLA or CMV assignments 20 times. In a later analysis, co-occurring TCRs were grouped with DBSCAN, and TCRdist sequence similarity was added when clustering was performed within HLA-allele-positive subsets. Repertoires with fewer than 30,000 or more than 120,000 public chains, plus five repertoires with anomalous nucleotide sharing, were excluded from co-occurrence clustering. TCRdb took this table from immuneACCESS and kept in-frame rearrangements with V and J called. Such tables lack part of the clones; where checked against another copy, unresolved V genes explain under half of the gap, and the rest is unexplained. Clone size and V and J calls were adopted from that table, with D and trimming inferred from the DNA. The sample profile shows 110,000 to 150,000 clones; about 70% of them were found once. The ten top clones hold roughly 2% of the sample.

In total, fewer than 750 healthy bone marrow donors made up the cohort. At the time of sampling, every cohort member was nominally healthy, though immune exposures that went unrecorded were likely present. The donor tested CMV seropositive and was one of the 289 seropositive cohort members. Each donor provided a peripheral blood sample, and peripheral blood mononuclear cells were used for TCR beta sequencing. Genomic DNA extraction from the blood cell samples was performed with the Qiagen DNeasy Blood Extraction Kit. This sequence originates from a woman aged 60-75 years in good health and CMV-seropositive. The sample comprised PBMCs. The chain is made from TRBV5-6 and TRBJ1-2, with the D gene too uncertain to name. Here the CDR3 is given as CASSRVTRHNYGYTF. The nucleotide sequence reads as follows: TGTGCCAGCAGTCGGGTCACTCGCCATAACTATGGCTACACCTTC.